The clone carrying this T cell receptor beta chain came up many times. Its matching antigen is unknown. Quantitative molecular-barcoded 5'-RACE generated the TCR beta libraries. In TCRdb, the 5' RACE reads were re-called with MiXCR into one record per CDR3 protein. The repertoire holds over 700,000 distinct CDR3 sequences, with around 20% as singletons. This CDR3 comprises 15 residues. The J segment lost 0 bases and the V segment lost 5 bases, leaving 4 bases of the junction unmatched. The sample comes from a study of CD8 T cells in ankylosing spondylitis. Findings and caveats of the study: A subset of motif variants has previously been described in the synovial fluid and blood of reactive arthritis. For ankylosing spondylitis blood, a TCR beta motif of roughly 8 highly homologous variants appeared characteristic. Enrichment of disease-linked clones was reportedly significant in matched ankylosing spondylitis synovial fluid. Disease-linked clones bore a CD8+ phenotype and were relatively rare in peripheral blood.

This TCR was recovered from a male donor with ankylosing spondylitis. The material sequenced was blood, either unsorted or a sorted T cell fraction (not recorded which). The chain is built from TRBV12-3 or TRBV12-4 and TRBJ2-1; 7 positions agree with TRBD2. The CDR3 bases are TGTGCCAGCAGTCCGGGGGGACCCTCCTACAATGAGCAGTTCTTC. Its protein product is CASSPGGPSYNEQFF.